The source of this T cell receptor beta chain is a study of blood T cell repertoires in COVID-19. Produced via immunoSEQ multiplex PCR; TCRdb's table is partial and in-frame only. The sample yields some 220,000 clones, under 90% seen once. The receptor's source is a woman older than 75 with active or convalescent COVID-19. The source material was peripheral blood.

The CDR3 sequence: CASSSEFRDSNSPLHF. For the CDR3, the DNA is TGTGCCAGCAGCTCGGAATTCCGGGACAGTAATTCACCCCTCCACTTT. This chain connects TRBV5-8 to TRBJ1-6; 7 bases are shared with TRBD1. The germline gives CDR1 SGHTS, CDR2 YDEGEE. The CDR3 has 16 residues. The V segment lost 3 bases and the J segment 6 bases; nucleotides outside the gene matches: 9.